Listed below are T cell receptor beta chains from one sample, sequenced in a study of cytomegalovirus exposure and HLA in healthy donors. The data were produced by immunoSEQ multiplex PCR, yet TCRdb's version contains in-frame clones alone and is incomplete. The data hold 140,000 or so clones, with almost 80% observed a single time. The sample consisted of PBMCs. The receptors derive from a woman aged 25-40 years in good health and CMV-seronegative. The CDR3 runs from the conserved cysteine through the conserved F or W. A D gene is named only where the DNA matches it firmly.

CASSGITGGGNTIYF,15,TRBJ1-3,TRBD1,TRBV9
CATSRETPSTWLTAFF,16,TRBJ1-1,-,TRBV15
CASTAGQGPQETQYF,15,TRBJ2-5,TRBD1,TRBV19
CASSPRTGDNEQFF,14,TRBJ2-1,TRBD1,TRBV5-4
CASSEGDRAYNYGYTF,16,TRBJ1-2,TRBD1,TRBV9
CSAKTGFSSYEQYF,14,TRBJ2-7,-,TRBV29-1
CASSLDNEQYF,11,TRBJ2-7,-,TRBV7-2
CASSFRDSYAYGYTF,15,TRBJ1-2,TRBD1,TRBV6-5
CASRGDRTMNTEAFF,15,TRBJ1-1,TRBD1,TRBV6-5
CASSLGAQGNTEAFF,15,TRBJ1-1,-,TRBV5-4
CASSPQGVTEAFF,13,TRBJ1-1,-,TRBV18
CASSIDRARNQPQHF,15,TRBJ1-5,TRBD1,TRBV6-5
CASSQTDRGTEAFF,14,TRBJ1-1,TRBD1,TRBV4-1
CSVLLGGQLNTEAFF,15,TRBJ1-1,TRBD1,TRBV29-1
CASSPQPVTGSSEKLFF,17,TRBJ1-4,TRBD1,TRBV11-2
CASSGPPDRVSNQPQHF,17,TRBJ1-5,TRBD1,TRBV2
CASSQDPGTGTYEQYF,16,TRBJ2-7,TRBD1,TRBV4-1
CSVEGGFGNTIYF,13,TRBJ1-3,-,TRBV29-1
CASSLSSDRAYEQYF,15,TRBJ2-7,-,TRBV5-4
CASSPRGTVNTEAFF,15,TRBJ1-1,TRBD1,TRBV9
CSLHLALAGGWSSYNEQFF,19,TRBJ2-1,TRBD2,TRBV29-1
CASSLSGTGGSPLHF,15,TRBJ1-6,TRBD1,TRBV9
CASRETSRPSGRGTGGYTF,19,TRBJ1-2,-,TRBV2
CASSQGGGGEAFF,13,TRBJ1-1,-,TRBV4-1
CASSFIDTQYF,11,TRBJ2-3,-,TRBV5-8
CASGETYEQYF,11,TRBJ2-7,-,TRBV7-2
CASSLTLLDRTYNEQFF,17,TRBJ2-1,TRBD1,TRBV7-3
CASSGERGNNEQFF,14,TRBJ2-1,TRBD2,TRBV10-1
CASSSLRDRACNEQYF,16,TRBJ2-7,-,TRBV21-1
CASSLGAGLSNQPQHF,16,TRBJ1-5,-,TRBV7-9
CASSLARGAGTEAFF,15,TRBJ1-1,-,TRBV7-6
CASSELQGQPQHF,13,TRBJ1-5,-,TRBV10-2
CASSLVSGANVLTF,14,TRBJ2-6,-,TRBV27
CASSSVTGPSSGANVLTF,18,TRBJ2-6,-,TRBV5-6
CASSETGGANTEAFF,15,TRBJ1-1,TRBD1,TRBV2
CAWSQGQGIGEKLFF,15,TRBJ1-4,TRBD1,TRBV30
CASNQGNFYGYTF,13,TRBJ1-2,-,TRBV7-2
CASSEAVGQSQETQYF,16,TRBJ2-5,-,TRBV6-1
CASSRTSGGAGELFF,15,TRBJ2-2,TRBD2,TRBV9
CASSYTRGDEQFF,13,TRBJ2-1,TRBD2,TRBV6-5
CASSFAGTSGTDTQYF,16,TRBJ2-3,TRBD2,TRBV7-3
CASSPQTGESYNEQFF,16,TRBJ2-1,TRBD1,TRBV7-2